This T cell receptor (beta chain) was identified during a study of beta chain features in type 1 diabetes. The wider study: When patients were set against healthy donors, age, gender and cell yields were similar.

Points on this clone: Its antigen is currently unknown. The junction departs from the called germline gene at one end, perhaps through a read error.

The authors reverse transcribed all of the isolated RNA, so sequencing captured expressed TCRB transcripts. Sequenced by immunoSEQ multiplex PCR; TCRdb stores in-frame clones only, minus some. Of 120,000 or so clones in the sample, roughly 15% were seen once. CDR1 SSHAT and CDR2 FNYEAQ come from the germline V gene (reference sequence). The CDR3 consists of 11 residues. In all sorted populations, purity surpassed 95%. Study-level findings and limits: Among all four CD4+ subsets, Type 1 diabetes patients had TCRB CDR3s that were moderately but significantly shorter.

This clonotype was obtained from a young man with type 1 diabetes. This chain connects TRBV7-7 to TRBJ2-1; D is uncertain. Sequenced: central memory CD4+ T cells from blood. Here the CDR3 reads CASITIGEQFF. The CDR3, as DNA: TGTGCTAGCATCACGATCGGTGAGCAGTTCTTC.